This T cell receptor beta chain was found in a study of blood T cell repertoires in COVID-19. This clone appeared a few times. The repertoire was sequenced with immunoSEQ multiplex PCR; TCRdb's copy has only in-frame clones and lacks some. In the table there are some 150,000 clones, approximately 87% of which are singletons. Germline assignment: CDR1 SGHRS and CDR2 YFSETQ. This CDR3 region has 17 residues. J was trimmed by 0 bases and V by 0 bases; bases with no gene match: 6. The origin of this receptor is a woman aged 35 to 49 with acute or convalescent COVID-19. The chain joins TRBV5-1 to TRBJ1-3; TRBD1 matches at 7 bases. The specimen was peripheral blood. CDR3 in amino acids: CASSLDRGPSSGNTIYF. CDR3 DNA: TGCGCCAGCAGCTTGGACAGGGGCCCGAGCTCTGGAAACACCATATATTTT.